Each of the 6 T cell receptor beta chains below was sequenced from the same sample in a study of OX40 agonist ivuxolimab in advanced cancers. Using immunoSEQ multiplex PCR, the repertoire was profiled, and TCRdb retains in-frame clones only, with some absent. The sample has tens of thousands of clones; over 85% are singletons. Source: CD4+ or CD8+ T cells sorted from blood, taken in a trial of the OX40 agonist ivuxolimab. These receptors originate from an adult with an advanced solid tumor such as melanoma, head and neck, liver or kidney cancer.

The V gene is TRBV30, the J gene TRBJ2-5; D is unresolved. The CDR3 has 12 residues. V lost 2 bases and J 0 bases, leaving 4 bases between the germline ends. CDR1 and CDR2 from the germline V gene are GTSNPN and SVGIG (reference sequence). The CDR3 sequence: CAWSSNQETQYF. CDR3 in DNA: TGTGCCTGGAGTTCAAACCAAGAGACCCAGTACTTC.

This chain uses TRBV9 with TRBJ1-2; a weak D match, TRBD1 (5 bases). CDR3 length: 13 residues. Per the germline V gene, CDR1 is SGDLS and CDR2 is YYNGEE. Trimming removed 2 bases from V and 3 bases from J, with 8 bases in between. CDR3 residues: CASSVQGDYGYTF. CDR3 in DNA: TGTGCCAGCAGCGTGCAGGGAGACTATGGCTACACCTTC.

This chain links TRBV2 with TRBJ2-5; D not resolved. Between the trimmed V and J ends, which lost 7 bases and 3 bases, there was a span of 6 bases. Per the germline V gene, CDR1 is SNHLY and CDR2 is FYNNEI. The CDR3 covers 11 residues. The CDR3 DNA sequence: TGTGCCAGCACCCGGGAAGAGACCCAGTACTTC. As protein: CASTREETQYF.

This chain uses TRBV19 with TRBJ2-3; 14 nucleotides match TRBD2. With 5 bases clipped from V and 1 base from J, the junction kept 5 bases outside the gene matches. From germline, CDR1 is LNHDA and CDR2 SQIVND (reference sequence). The CDR3 totals 17 residues. CDR3 nucleotides: TGTGCCAGTAGTCTTGGACTAGCGGGGGGAGGCACAGATACGCAGTATTTT. It encodes CASSLGLAGGGTDTQYF.

The V and J genes are TRBV28 and TRBJ2-3, with 8 bases aligning to TRBD2. CDR1 and CDR2 from the germline V gene are MDHEN and SYDVKM. J was trimmed by 4 bases and V by 7 bases; bases with no gene match: 16. The CDR3 has 17 residues. CDR3: CASKSRLEAGVPDTQYF. Here the CDR3 DNA reads TGTGCCAGCAAATCGAGGTTAGAAGCGGGAGTTCCAGATACGCAGTATTTT.

This clone was seen only a few times. V gene TRBV6-6 combines with J gene TRBJ2-7, with 12 nucleotides matching TRBD2. CDR3 length equals 13 residues. Trimming cost V 11 bases and J 2 bases; bases outside gene matches: 4. CDR1 is MNHNY, CDR2 SVGAGI, per germline (reference sequence). CDR3 protein: CAGSSGGAYEQYF. In DNA, the CDR3 is TGTGCCGGATCTAGCGGGGGGGCCTACGAGCAGTACTTC.